A single sample is the source of the 20 T cell receptor beta chains below, sequenced in a study of technical replicates of blood from a few donors. Measured with immunoSEQ multiplex PCR; TCRdb has only the in-frame clones, and not every one. The table lists approximately 80,000 clones, 90% to 95% of them singletons. The sample consisted of T cells isolated from PBMCs. The source of these receptors is a human donor in good health.

The chain has TRBV7-9 and TRBJ1-1; unclear D gene. V was cut by 5 bases and J by 11 bases, with 15 bases left in between. Germline lookup yields CDR1 SEHNR and CDR2 FQNEAQ (reference sequence). This CDR3 spans 12 amino acids. CDR3 in amino acids: CASSAGAAGAFF. DNA of the CDR3: TGTGCCAGCAGCGCCGGAGCGGCTGGGGCTTTCTTT. Using reference TRBV7-9 and TRBJ1-1 for the parts outside the CDR3, the full variable domain is DTGVSQNPRHKITKRGQNVTFRCDPISEHNRLYWYRQTLGQGPEFLTYFQNEAQLEKSRLLSDRFSAERPKGSFSTLEIQRTEQGDSAMYLCASSAGAAGAFFGQGTRLTVV.

The chain's CDR3 is CASSLNRDTGELFF. Written as DNA, the CDR3 is TGCGCCAGCAGCTTAAACAGGGACACCGGGGAGCTGTTTTTT. The chain employs TRBV5-1 and TRBJ2-2; a possible D gene is TRBD1 (6 bases). The CDR3 consists of 14 residues. The germline V gene encodes CDR1 SGHRS and CDR2 YFSETQ. The ends were cut back, 2 bases at V and 3 bases at J, with 8 bases in the middle.

The chain has TRBV6-5 and TRBJ2-2; TRBD2 aligns across 7 bases. The germline V gene has CDR1 MNHEY and CDR2 SVGAGI. This CDR3 region has 14 residues. J gave up 7 bases and V 4 bases, and 6 bases lay outside the gene matches. For the CDR3, the DNA is TGTGCCAGCAGTTTCTCGCCGGGGGGCGGGGAGCTGTTTTTT. The encoded protein is CASSFSPGGGELFF.

This chain joins TRBV18 and TRBJ2-1; a possible D gene is TRBD1 (6 bases). The CDR3 sequence is 15 residues long. V was cut by 2 bases and J by 1 base, with 9 bases left in between. Per germline, CDR1 KGHSH and CDR2 LQKENI. The CDR3 reads CASSPTQGSYNEQFF. The DNA of the CDR3 is TGTGCCAGCTCACCAACCCAGGGGTCCTACAATGAGCAGTTCTTC. Variable domain in full (rest from reference TRBV18 and TRBJ2-1): NAGVMQNPRHLVRRRGQEARLRCSPMKGHSHVYWYRQLPEEGLKFMVYLQKENIIDESGMPKERFSAEFPKEGPSILRIQQVVRGDSAAYFCASSPTQGSYNEQFFGPGTRLTVL.

The genes are TRBV7-9 and TRBJ1-1, with 10 bases matching TRBD1. CDR1 SEHNR and CDR2 FQNEAQ come from the germline V gene (reference sequence). This CDR3 contains 13 residues. V was pared by 5 bases and J by 7 bases, with 4 bases of the junction left unmatched. This CDR3 reads CASSPGQGLEAFF. Here the CDR3 DNA reads TGTGCCAGCAGCCCGGGACAGGGGCTTGAAGCTTTCTTT. Filled out from reference TRBV7-9 and TRBJ1-1, the complete variable domain reads DTGVSQNPRHKITKRGQNVTFRCDPISEHNRLYWYRQTLGQGPEFLTYFQNEAQLEKSRLLSDRFSAERPKGSFSTLEIQRTEQGDSAMYLCASSPGQGLEAFFGQGTRLTVV.

The chain is built from TRBV11-3 and TRBJ2-7; a weak D match, TRBD2 (7 bases). Trimming removed 2 bases at V and 2 bases at J, with 10 bases between. CDR1 and CDR2 from the germline V gene are SGHNT and YENEEA. The CDR3 contains 14 residues. Written as DNA, the CDR3 is TGTGCCAGCAGCTTAAGCGGGACAACCTACGAGCAGTACTTC. Translation: CASSLSGTTYEQYF.

This chain uses TRBV27 with TRBJ2-1; D is possibly TRBD2 (5 bases). Trimming took 3 bases from V and 8 from J, leaving 14 bases between them. Germline CDR1 MNHEY, CDR2 SMNVEV (reference sequence). CDR3 length: 14 amino acids. In nucleotides, the CDR3 is TGTGCCAGCAGTTTCTCTAGCTCGGGCTATGAGCAGTTCTTC. Residues: CASSFSSSGYEQFF.

This rearrangement joins TRBV7-3 to TRBJ2-5; TRBD2 matches 10 bases. V shed 5 bases and J 1 base; nucleotides not matched to a gene: 4. Per the germline V gene, CDR1 is SGHTA and CDR2 is FQGTGA. The CDR3 spans 15 residues. In DNA, the CDR3 is TGTGCCAGCAGCCAGACTAGCGGGCGCCAAGAGACCCAGTACTTC. Its translation: CASSQTSGRQETQYF.

The chain has TRBV15 and TRBJ1-2; 9 bases are shared with TRBD1. Germline V lookup: CDR1 LNHNV, CDR2 YYDKDF (reference sequence). CDR3 length: 14 amino acids. The V segment lost 6 bases and the J segment 3 bases; nucleotides outside the gene matches: 5. For the CDR3, the DNA is TGTGCCACCAGTCCTACAGGGGGCTACTATGGCTACACCTTC. The encoded protein is CATSPTGGYYGYTF.

The V and J genes are TRBV28 and TRBJ2-7, with a tentative D call TRBD2 (7 bases). From germline, CDR1 is MDHEN and CDR2 SYDVKM. This CDR3 comprises 14 residues. V was cut by 6 bases and J by 4 bases, with 16 bases left in between. The CDR3 loop reads CASSRGGGLYEQYF. CDR3 DNA sequence: TGTGCCAGCAGCCGAGGGGGGGGATTATACGAGCAGTACTTC.

The CDR3 loop reads CASSYLGQEAFF. The DNA of the CDR3 is TGTGCCAGCAGTTACCTGGGACAGGAAGCTTTCTTT. This chain joins TRBV6-6 and TRBJ1-1, with 7 positions matching TRBD1. The CDR3 totals 12 residues. From germline, CDR1 is MNHNY and CDR2 SVGAGI (reference sequence). J lost 8 bases, V lost 2 bases, and 2 bases had no gene match.

In its sample, this clone was seen once. The chain carries TRBV5-6 and TRBJ1-6; D may be TRBD1 (6 bases). Germline V gene data show CDR1 as SGHDT and CDR2 as YYEEEE. The CDR3 is 18 amino acids. With 4 bases removed from V and 8 bases from J, the gap between germline ends came to 25 bases. As DNA, the CDR3 is TGTGCCAGCAGCGTTTACCGGGACACAACCTGGCGACATTCACCCCTCCACTTT. This gives the protein CASSVYRDTTWRHSPLHF.

The chain recombines TRBV15 with TRBJ1-1; TRBD1 agrees at 10 bases. Germline loops: CDR1 LNHNV, CDR2 YYDKDF (reference sequence). This CDR3 has 14 residues. The junction had 6 bases not matched to a gene; V was cut back by 3 bases and J by 8 bases. The DNA for the CDR3 is TGTGCCACCAGCAGGGGTCTGGGACAGGGGGAAGCTTTCTTT. Its protein is CATSRGLGQGEAFF.

V gene TRBV5-8 combines with J gene TRBJ1-4; 9 nucleotides match TRBD1. Germline trimming cut 2 bases from V and 5 bases from J; bases unmatched to any gene: 4. This CDR3 is built from 15 residues. Germline V gene data show CDR1 as SGHTS and CDR2 as YDEGEE. CDR3 coding DNA: TGTGCCAGCAGCTTCGCCGGGACAGGGAATGAAAAACTGTTTTTT. Its translation is CASSFAGTGNEKLFF. The entire variable domain, with the rest obtained from reference TRBV5-8 and TRBJ1-4, is as follows: EAGVTQSPTHLIKTRGQQATLRCSPISGHTSVYWYQQALGLGLQFLLWYDEGEERNRGNFPPRFSGRQFPNYSSELNVNALELEDSALYLCASSFAGTGNEKLFFGSGTQLSVL.

The chain employs TRBV7-3 and TRBJ1-1; no firm D call. CDR3 length equals 11 residues. Trimming stripped 6 bases from V and 8 bases from J, with 10 bases between. Germline CDR1 and CDR2: SGHTA and FQGTGA. The CDR3 is CASRLSREAFF. As DNA, the CDR3 is TGTGCCAGCAGGTTATCCCGGGAAGCTTTCTTT.

The V call is TRBV2, the J call TRBJ1-2; 8 positions agree with TRBD1. The CDR3 sequence is 17 residues long. Germline loops: CDR1 SNHLY, CDR2 FYNNEI. After removal of 1 base from V and 4 bases from J, the junction contained 11 bases not matched to a gene. The CDR3 DNA reads TGTGCCAGCAGTGAAGGAAGCAGGGGGCAGGGGACCTATGGCTACACCTTC. As protein: CASSEGSRGQGTYGYTF.

The rearrangement joins TRBV19 to TRBJ2-1; 9 bases align to TRBD2. Germline V gives CDR1 LNHDA, CDR2 SQIVND (reference sequence). The ends lost 4 bases at V and 4 bases at J; junction bases unmatched: 5. CDR3 length equals 15 residues. The CDR3 protein is CASSTRTSVYNEQFF. CDR3 bases: TGTGCCAGTAGTACCCGGACTAGCGTATACAATGAGCAGTTCTTC.

The chain combines TRBV6-5 with TRBJ2-5; a possible D gene is TRBD2 (6 bases). V lost 2 bases, J lost 1 base, and 8 bases lay in between. The CDR3 length is 14 residues. The V gene's germline CDR1 is MNHEY and CDR2 SVGAGI. CDR3 sequence reads: CASSYVRGQETQYF. The CDR3 DNA reads as TGTGCCAGCAGTTACGTGCGGGGCCAAGAGACCCAGTACTTC.

The V and J genes are TRBV30 and TRBJ1-2, with a tentative D call TRBD1 (6 bases). Germline assignment: CDR1 GTSNPN and CDR2 SVGIG (reference sequence). The CDR3 sequence is 11 residues long. V lost 2 bases, J lost 8 bases, and 9 bases lay in between. The CDR3 is CAWSPTGGYTF. The CDR3 region has the DNA TGTGCCTGGAGTCCGACAGGCGGCTACACCTTC.

The rearrangement uses TRBV9 and TRBJ2-5; D not resolved. Trimming stripped 0 bases from V and 2 bases from J, with 5 bases between. The germline V gene has CDR1 SGDLS and CDR2 YYNGEE. This CDR3 comprises 13 residues. The CDR3 region has the DNA TGTGCCAGCAGCGTAGTACATCAAGAGACCCAGTACTTC. The encoded protein is CASSVVHQETQYF.